Below, 15 T cell receptor beta chains from the same sample are listed, as sequenced in a study of response to subunit inactivated influenza vaccine. One entry per CDR3 protein, called by TCRdb with MiXCR from the RT-PCR reads. The table lists about 800,000 distinct CDR3 sequences, about 20% of them singletons. Sequenced here: PBMCs from blood, sampled roughly 5 days after vaccination. These receptor sequences come from a man aged 45 to 65 who received an inactivated influenza vaccine.

The rearrangement joins TRBV5-5 to TRBJ2-5, with TRBD1 matching 10 bases. With 3 bases clipped from V and 4 bases from J, the junction kept 12 bases outside the gene matches. This CDR3 spans 17 amino acids. Germline V gene data show CDR1 as SGHKS and CDR2 as YYEKEE (reference sequence). As DNA, the CDR3 is TGTGCCAGCAGCTACTCGATGGACAGGGGGAGAGGAGAGACCCAGTACTTC. Translation: CASSYSMDRGRGETQYF. The full variable domain, with the rest looked up from reference TRBV5-5 and TRBJ2-5, is DAGVTQSPTHLIKTRGQQVTLRCSPISGHKSVSWYQQVLGQGPQFIFQYYEKEERGRGNFPDRFSARQFPNYSSELNVNALLLGDSALYLCASSYSMDRGRGETQYFGPGTRLLVL.

V gene TRBV20-1 combines with J gene TRBJ2-5; a weak D match, TRBD2 (6 bases). The CDR3 totals 14 residues. In germline, CDR1 is DFQATT, CDR2 SNEGSKA (reference sequence). Trimming stripped 4 bases from V and 5 bases from J, with 17 bases between. The CDR3 sequence is CSATPGRGSETQYF. The CDR3 bases are TGCAGTGCTACCCCGGGGCGGGGCTCGGAGACCCAGTACTTC.

In its sample, this clonotype was seen a few times. This sequence joins TRBV25-1 and TRBJ2-3; TRBD2 is a possible D gene (5 bases). This CDR3 is 14 amino acids long. V lost 5 bases and J 3 bases, leaving 12 bases between the germline ends. Germline V lookup: CDR1 MGHDK, CDR2 SYGVNS. CDR3 loop: CASSPGSKTDTQYF. In nucleotides, the CDR3 is TGTGCCAGCAGTCCGGGGAGCAAGACAGATACGCAGTATTTT.

V and J are TRBV12-3 or TRBV12-4 and TRBJ1-2; tentatively, D is TRBD1 (6 bases). This CDR3 is built from 13 residues. With 3 bases removed from V and 6 bases from J, the gap between germline ends came to 11 bases. The CDR3 sequence is CASSLSRGDGYTF. The CDR3 bases are TGTGCCAGCAGTTTGAGCAGGGGAGATGGCTACACCTTC.

The rearrangement uses TRBV3-1 and TRBJ2-7, with 8 nucleotides matching TRBD1. This CDR3 spans 14 amino acids. The V and J ends lost 4 bases and 5 bases, in that order; junction bases with no gene match: 7. CDR1 is LGHDT, CDR2 YNNKEL, per germline (reference sequence). The CDR3, as DNA: TGTGCCAGCAGCCGACCGGGACAGGTTGACGAGCAGTACTTC. This sequence encodes CASSRPGQVDEQYF.

This clonotype has a count of ten or more. The chain uses TRBV5-1 and TRBJ2-3; D possibly corresponds to TRBD2 (6 bases). The CDR3 loop spans 16 amino acids. CDR1 and CDR2 from the germline V gene are SGHRS and YFSETQ. Trimming shortened V by 1 base and J by 0 bases, and 12 bases separated the two germline ends. The CDR3 nucleotides read TGCGCCAGCAGCTTGTCAGGCGGGACTAGCACAGATACGCAGTATTTT. Translating it yields CASSLSGGTSTDTQYF.

The V gene is TRBV27, the J gene TRBJ2-7; D is undetermined. The CDR3 is made up of 15 amino acids. The V and J ends lost 3 bases and 0 bases respectively, with 12 bases between them. CDR1 MNHEY and CDR2 SMNVEV come from the germline V gene (reference sequence). CDR3 in amino acids: CASSFRPGPSYEQYF. The CDR3 nucleotides read TGTGCCAGCAGTTTTCGTCCAGGACCCTCCTACGAGCAGTACTTC.

This clonotype was seen a few times. This rearrangement joins TRBV20-1 to TRBJ2-3; no definite D call. The germline CDR1 and CDR2 sequences are DFQATT and SNEGSKA (reference sequence). This CDR3 spans 14 amino acids. Trimming left V 0 bases short and J 0 bases short, with 7 bases between. The CDR3 loop reads CSARDPGSTDTQYF. CDR3 in DNA: TGCAGTGCTAGAGATCCGGGCAGCACAGATACGCAGTATTTT.

This clonotype was detected only once. V and J are TRBV4-2 and TRBJ2-3; 8 bases map to TRBD2. This CDR3 contains 17 residues. Germline V CDR1 and CDR2: LGHNA, YNFKEQ. V dropped 1 base and J dropped 0; count of bases not matched to a gene: 6. CDR3 coding DNA: TGTGCCAGCAGCCAAGCCCTAGCGGGTCAAAGCACAGATACGCAGTATTTT. It yields the protein CASSQALAGQSTDTQYF.

This clonotype showed up just a few times. The chain joins TRBV6-2 or TRBV6-3 to TRBJ2-1; 16 nucleotides line up with TRBD2. This CDR3 contains 19 residues. V was clipped by 6 bases and J by 6 bases; unmatched bases: 14. Germline CDR1 reads MNHEY; CDR2 reads SVGEGT. CDR3 amino acids: CASRRGTSGREYNPNEQFF. The DNA for the CDR3 is TGTGCCAGCAGGCGCGGGACTAGCGGGAGGGAATACAACCCCAATGAGCAGTTCTTC.

The V gene is TRBV7-2, the J gene TRBJ1-5; no clear D gene. Germline lookup yields CDR1 SGHTA and CDR2 FQGNSA. CDR3 length: 16 residues. Trimming pared 1 base from V and 0 bases from J, leaving 10 bases between. The CDR3 reads CASSLGGQPSNQPQHF. The CDR3 region has the DNA TGTGCCAGCAGCTTAGGGGGTCAGCCTAGCAATCAGCCCCAGCATTTT.

This clonotype has more than one count but fewer than ten. V gene TRBV20-1 combines with J gene TRBJ2-5; D gene unclear. Germline V gene sequence: CDR1 DFQATT, CDR2 SNEGSKA (reference sequence). V lost 5 bases and J 3 bases, leaving 13 bases between the germline ends. The CDR3 is 13 residues long. The CDR3 loop is CSACPLGKETQYF. CDR3 DNA sequence: TGCAGTGCTTGTCCCCTTGGGAAAGAGACCCAGTACTTC.

This chain connects TRBV7-8 to TRBJ2-1, with 9 bases lining up with TRBD2. J was trimmed by 6 bases and V by 6 bases; bases with no gene match: 9. This CDR3 is built from 15 residues. Germline V lookup: CDR1 SGHVS, CDR2 FQNEAQ. Written as DNA, the CDR3 is TGTGCCAGCAGAAGGCGGGAGGGCCTGGGCAATGAGCAGTTCTTC. As protein: CASRRREGLGNEQFF.

This clonotype was counted a few times. The chain uses TRBV11-2 and TRBJ2-5, with TRBD2 matching 7 bases. Germline values: CDR1 SGHAT, CDR2 FQNNGV. Losses at the gene ends were 10 bases for V and 7 bases for J; bases not matched to a gene: 9. The CDR3 contains 12 residues. In nucleotides, the CDR3 is TGTGCCATTGGCCGTACGGGGGGGACCCAGTACTTC. Translation: CAIGRTGGTQYF.

The table lists this clonotype with a few counts. CDR3 amino acids: CSVEDRRTNPILAKNIQYF. The CDR3 nucleotides read TGCAGCGTTGAAGACCGAAGGACTAACCCAATTCTAGCCAAAAACATTCAGTACTTC. The chain employs TRBV29-1 and TRBJ2-4; D possibly corresponds to TRBD2 (6 bases). Trimming cost V 0 bases and J 0 bases, with 21 bases left between them. The CDR3 contains 19 residues. Germline loops: CDR1 SQVTM, CDR2 ANQGSEA.